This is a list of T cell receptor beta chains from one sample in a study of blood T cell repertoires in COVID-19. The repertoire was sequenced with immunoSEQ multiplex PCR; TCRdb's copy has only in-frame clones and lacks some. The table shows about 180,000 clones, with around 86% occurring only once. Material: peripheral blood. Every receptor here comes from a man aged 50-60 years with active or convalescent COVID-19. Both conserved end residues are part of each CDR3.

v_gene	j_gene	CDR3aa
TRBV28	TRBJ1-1	CASSLRPEVTEAFF
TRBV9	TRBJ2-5	CASSTLGGEETQYF
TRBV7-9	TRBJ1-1	CASSLGQGGVEAFF
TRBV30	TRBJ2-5	CAWRSTSGTAKRETQYF
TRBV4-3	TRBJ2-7	CASSQGGRGTHEQYF
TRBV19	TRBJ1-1	CASSIERRQGSTEAFF
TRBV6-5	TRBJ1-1	CASKSGWRDTEAFF
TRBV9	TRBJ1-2	CASSVDFGSYGYTF
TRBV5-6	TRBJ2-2	CASSLAGEIAGELFF
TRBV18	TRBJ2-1	CASSGGTLYNEQFF
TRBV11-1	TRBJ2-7	CASSFALTYEQYF
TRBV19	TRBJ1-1	CATKGRVGMNTEAFF